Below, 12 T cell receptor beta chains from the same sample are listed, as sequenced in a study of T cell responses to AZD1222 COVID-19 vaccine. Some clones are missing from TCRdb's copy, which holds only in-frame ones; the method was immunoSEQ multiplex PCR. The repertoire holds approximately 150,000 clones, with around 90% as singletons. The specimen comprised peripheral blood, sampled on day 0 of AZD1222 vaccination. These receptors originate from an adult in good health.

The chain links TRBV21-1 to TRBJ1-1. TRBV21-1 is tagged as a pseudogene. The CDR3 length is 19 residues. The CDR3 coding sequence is TGTGCCAGCAGCAAAGAAAGATGGCGAAAACAGCGGATGAACACTGAAGCTTTCTTT. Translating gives CASSKERWRKQRMNTEAFF.

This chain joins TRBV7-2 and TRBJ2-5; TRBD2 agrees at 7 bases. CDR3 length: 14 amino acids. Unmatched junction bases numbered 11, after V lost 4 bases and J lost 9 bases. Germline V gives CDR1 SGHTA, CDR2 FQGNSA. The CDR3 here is CASSSTGGPGAQYF. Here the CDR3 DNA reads TGTGCCAGCAGCTCGACGGGGGGACCTGGGGCCCAGTACTTC.

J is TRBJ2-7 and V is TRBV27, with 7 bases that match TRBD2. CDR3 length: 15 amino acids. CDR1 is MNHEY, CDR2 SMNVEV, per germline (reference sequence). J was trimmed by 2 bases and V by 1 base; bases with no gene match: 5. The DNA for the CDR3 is TGTGCCAGCAGTTTATGGATAGCGGGTCCCTACGAGCAGTACTTC. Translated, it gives CASSLWIAGPYEQYF.

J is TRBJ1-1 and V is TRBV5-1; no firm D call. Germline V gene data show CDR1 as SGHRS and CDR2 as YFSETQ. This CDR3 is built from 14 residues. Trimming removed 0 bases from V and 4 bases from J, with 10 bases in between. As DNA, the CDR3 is TGCGCCAGCAGCTTGGAGGCCTGGGGCACTGAAGCTTTCTTT. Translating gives CASSLEAWGTEAFF.

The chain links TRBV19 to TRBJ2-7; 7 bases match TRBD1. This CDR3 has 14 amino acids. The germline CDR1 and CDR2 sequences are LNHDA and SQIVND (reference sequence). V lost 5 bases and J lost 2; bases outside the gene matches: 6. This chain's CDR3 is CASSETGTAYEQYF. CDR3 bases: TGTGCCAGTAGTGAGACCGGGACAGCCTACGAGCAGTACTTC.

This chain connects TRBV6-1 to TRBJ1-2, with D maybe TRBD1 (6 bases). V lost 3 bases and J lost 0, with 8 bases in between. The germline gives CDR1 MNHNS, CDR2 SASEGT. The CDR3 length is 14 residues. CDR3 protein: CASSDPGANYGYTF. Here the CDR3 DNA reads TGTGCCAGCAGTGACCCAGGGGCTAACTATGGCTACACCTTC.

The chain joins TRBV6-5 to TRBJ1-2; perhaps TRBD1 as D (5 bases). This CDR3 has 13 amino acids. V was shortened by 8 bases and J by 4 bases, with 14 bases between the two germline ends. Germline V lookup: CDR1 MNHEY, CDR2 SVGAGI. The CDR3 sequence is CASGTPKTYGYTF. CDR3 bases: TGTGCCAGCGGGACCCCTAAAACCTATGGCTACACCTTC.

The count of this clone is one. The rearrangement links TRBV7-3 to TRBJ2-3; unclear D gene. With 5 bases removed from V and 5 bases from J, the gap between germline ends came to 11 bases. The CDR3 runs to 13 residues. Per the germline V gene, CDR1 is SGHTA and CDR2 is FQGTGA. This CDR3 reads CASSLEWGDTQYF. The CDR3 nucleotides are TGTGCCAGCAGCCTCGAATGGGGAGATACGCAGTATTTT.

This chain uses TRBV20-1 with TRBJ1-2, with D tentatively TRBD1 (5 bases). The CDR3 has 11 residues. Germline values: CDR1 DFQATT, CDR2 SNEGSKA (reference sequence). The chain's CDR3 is CNAWGYHGYTF. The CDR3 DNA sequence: TGCAACGCTTGGGGGTACCATGGCTACACCTTC.

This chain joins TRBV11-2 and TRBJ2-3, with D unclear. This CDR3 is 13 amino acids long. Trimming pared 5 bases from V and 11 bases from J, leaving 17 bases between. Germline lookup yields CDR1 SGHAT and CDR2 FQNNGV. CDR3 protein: CASSLSVTERQYF. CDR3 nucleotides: TGTGCCAGCAGCCTCTCCGTTACGGAAAGGCAGTATTTT.

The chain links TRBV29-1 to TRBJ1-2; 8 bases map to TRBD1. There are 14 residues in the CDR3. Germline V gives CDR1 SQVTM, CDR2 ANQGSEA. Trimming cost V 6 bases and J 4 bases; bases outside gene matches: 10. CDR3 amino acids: CSVGDRGGSYGYTF. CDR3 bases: TGCAGCGTGGGCGACAGGGGCGGCAGCTATGGCTACACCTTC.

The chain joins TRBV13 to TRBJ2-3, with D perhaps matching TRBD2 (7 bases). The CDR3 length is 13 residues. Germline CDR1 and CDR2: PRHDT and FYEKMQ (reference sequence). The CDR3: CAGRGPSTDTQYF. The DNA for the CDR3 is TGTGCGGGGCGGGGGCCTAGCACAGATACGCAGTATTTT.